This entry features one T cell receptor (beta chain) sequence. The entry originates in a study of blood T cell repertoires in COVID-19. About the research overall: Samples representing acute and convalescent COVID-19 were sourced from the United States, Italy and Spain.

The V gene end was trimmed by 4 bases and the J gene end by 4 bases; junction bases not matched to a gene: 9. This CDR3 comprises 16 residues. Germline V CDR1 and CDR2: SGHRS, YFSETQ. Original processing methods: Amplification of reference gene primers was used by the study to estimate nucleated cell counts. Assay used: immunoSEQ multiplex PCR; TCRdb lists only in-frame clones, some missing. V, J and clone size reflect that table, while D and trimming were determined from the DNA. The sample lists roughly 140,000 clones, roughly 82% occurring once. The chain combines TRBV5-1 with TRBJ2-2; 8 bases match TRBD1. What was sequenced was peripheral blood. This clonotype was sampled from a man aged 65-85 years with acute or convalescent COVID-19. CDR3 sequence reads: CASSLPGQVSTGELFF. DNA for the CDR3: TGCGCCAGCAGCCTCCCGGGACAGGTCTCCACCGGGGAGCTGTTTTTT.